Listed below are T cell receptor beta chains from one sample, sequenced in a study of OX40 agonist ivuxolimab in advanced cancers. The data were produced by immunoSEQ multiplex PCR, yet TCRdb's version contains in-frame clones alone and is incomplete. The sample lists nearly 65,000 clones; roughly nine tenths were seen once. Sequencing used CD4+ or CD8+ T cells sorted from blood, obtained in a trial of the OX40 agonist ivuxolimab. The receptor source for this set is an adult with an advanced solid tumor such as melanoma, head and neck, liver or kidney cancer. CDR3s include the opening cysteine and the closing phenylalanine or tryptophan. A D gene is named only where the DNA matches it firmly. For some rows the clone size is stated as once, few or many, or as a class when expanded; others skip it.

V gene	J gene	clone size	D gene	CDR3 protein	CDR3 DNA
TRBV4-1	TRBJ1-3	.	.	CASSPSGNTIYF	TGCGCCAGCAGCCCAAGCGGAAACACCATATATTTT
TRBV4-1	TRBJ2-2	.	.	CASSQEPSRTGETGELFF	TGCGCCAGCAGCCAAGAACCCAGCAGGACGGGAGAAACCGGGGAGCTGTTTTTT
TRBV18	TRBJ2-2	once	.	CASSPPTDTGELFF	TGTGCCAGCTCACCACCCACAGACACCGGGGAGCTGTTTTTT
TRBV27	TRBJ2-1	.	.	CASSLSTRRGYNEQFF	TGTGCCAGCAGTTTATCGACCCGACGGGGGTACAATGAGCAGTTCTTC
TRBV7-6	TRBJ1-1	.	.	CASRRQELMNTEAFF	TGTGCCAGCAGGAGACAGGAGCTCATGAACACTGAAGCTTTCTTT
TRBV9	TRBJ1-2	.	.	CASSVGRAQNYGYTF	TGTGCCAGCAGCGTAGGTAGGGCGCAGAACTATGGCTACACCTTC
TRBV6-5	TRBJ1-1	once	.	CASRGMGGPNTEAFF	TGTGCCAGCAGAGGGATGGGGGGGCCGAACACTGAAGCTTTCTTT
TRBV7-3	TRBJ2-1	once	.	CASSLNIMIASEDDNEQFF	TGTGCCAGCAGCCTGAATATTATGATAGCATCCGAAGACGACAATGAGCAGTTCTTC
TRBV7-6	TRBJ1-1	.	.	CASSLAGRKSGDTEAFF	TGTGCCAGCAGCTTAGCAGGGAGAAAGAGCGGGGACACTGAAGCTTTCTTT
TRBV28	TRBJ1-4	.	.	CASSTPAPKLFF	TGTGCCAGCAGTACCCCGGCCCCAAAACTGTTTTTT
TRBV7-9	TRBJ2-1	.	.	CASSSNTGYNEQFF	TGTGCCAGCAGCTCAAACACAGGATACAATGAGCAGTTCTTC
TRBV7-8	TRBJ2-1	once	.	CASSPSQRAWADEQFF	TGTGCCAGCAGCCCTTCTCAGCGGGCCTGGGCCGATGAGCAGTTCTTC
TRBV6-5	TRBJ1-4	.	TRBD1	CASSYRLTGGQLFF	TGTGCCAGCAGTTACCGGCTAACAGGGGGTCAACTGTTTTTT
TRBV5-8	TRBJ1-6	.	.	CASRRSSSYNSPLHF	TGTGCCAGCAGAAGGTCTAGCTCCTATAATTCACCCCTCCACTTT
TRBV27	TRBJ1-1	.	TRBD1	CASSLFVPTGVSAEAFF	TGTGCCAGCAGTTTATTTGTCCCCACAGGGGTGTCGGCTGAAGCTTTCTTT
TRBV19	TRBJ2-5	many	.	CASSMPDRETQYF	TGTGCCAGTAGTATGCCGGATCGAGAGACCCAGTACTTC
TRBV30	TRBJ2-3	.	TRBD1	CAWSEGQGRDTQYF	TGTGCCTGGAGTGAGGGACAGGGAAGAGATACGCAGTATTTT
TRBV5-6	TRBJ1-1	once	.	CASSSFTWSQGNTEAFF	TGTGCCAGCAGCTCGTTTACCTGGTCCCAGGGGAACACTGAAGCTTTCTTT
TRBV6-5	TRBJ1-2	.	.	CASSYTNRDGYTF	TGTGCCAGCAGTTACACGAACAGGGATGGCTACACCTTC
TRBV5-8	TRBJ2-7	.	TRBD1	CASSLVDRVYEQYF	TGTGCCAGCAGCTTGGTGGACAGGGTCTACGAGCAGTACTTC
TRBV27	TRBJ2-1	.	.	CASSLGTSFEQFF	TGTGCCAGCAGTTTGGGAACTAGCTTCGAGCAGTTCTTC
TRBV19	TRBJ1-5	.	TRBD1	CASKADRVGNQPQHF	TGTGCCAGTAAGGCGGACAGGGTGGGCAATCAGCCCCAGCATTTT
TRBV27	TRBJ2-4	.	.	CASRGAKNIQYF	TGTGCCAGCCGGGGAGCCAAAAACATTCAGTACTTC
TRBV4-1	TRBJ2-5	.	TRBD2	CASSPLAGGLEETQYF	TGCGCCAGCAGCCCGCTAGCGGGGGGGCTTGAGGAGACCCAGTACTTC
TRBV7-8	TRBJ1-5	few	TRBD1	CASSLWTGEWHF	TGTGCCAGCAGCTTGTGGACAGGGGAATGGCATTTT
TRBV13	TRBJ2-1	.	.	CASSLETTDEQFF	TGTGCCAGCAGCTTGGAGACAACGGATGAGCAGTTCTTC
TRBV7-9	TRBJ2-5	.	.	CASSLDQETQYF	TGTGCCAGCAGCTTAGACCAAGAGACCCAGTACTTC
TRBV28	TRBJ1-1	.	.	CASSRINTEAFF	TGTGCCAGCAGTCGGATAAACACTGAAGCTTTCTTT
TRBV28	TRBJ2-7	.	.	CASSLWSRGLSYEQYF	TGTGCCAGCAGTTTATGGTCCAGGGGTCTATCCTACGAGCAGTACTTC
TRBV27	TRBJ2-7	.	.	CASSSPPGLRNYEQYF	TGTGCCAGCAGTTCCCCCCCTGGGCTTCGTAACTACGAGCAGTACTTC
TRBV7-9	TRBJ2-2	.	.	CASSFFPGELFF	TGTGCCAGCAGCTTCTTTCCCGGGGAGCTGTTTTTT